These T cell receptor beta chains were read from a single sample in a study of beta chain features in type 1 diabetes. TCRdb's table, derived via immunoSEQ multiplex PCR, lists solely in-frame clones and lacks some. Altogether some 280,000 clones are present, over 11% being singletons, with the ten largest covering 0.017%. The sample comprised naive CD4+ T cells from blood. The receptors shown here come from a man in his thirties or forties with type 1 diabetes. Both conserved end residues are part of each CDR3. D genes are given only for firm matches. Clone sizes are given selectively: once, few, many, or a class where the clone is expanded.

TRBJ2-7,TRBD2,few,TRBV9,CASSPRLAGAGEQYF,TGTGCCAGCAGCCCCCGACTAGCGGGAGCGGGCGAGCAGTACTTC
TRBJ2-1,TRBD2,-,TRBV5-5,CASSTGLAGHNEQFF,TGTGCCAGCAGCACGGGACTAGCGGGTCACAATGAGCAGTTCTTC
TRBJ2-7,-,few,TRBV30,CAWGNPGLGSYEQYF,TGTGCCTGGGGAAACCCGGGACTTGGCTCCTACGAGCAGTACTTC
TRBJ1-2,-,-,TRBV25-1,CASSEQAGIGYTF,TGTGCCAGCAGTGAACAGGCAGGGATTGGCTACACCTTC
TRBJ2-5,-,-,TRBV7-2,CASLGASGETQYF,TGTGCCTCCTTGGGGGCCTCCGGGGAGACCCAGTACTTC
TRBJ2-2,TRBD2,few,TRBV30,CAWSVSPSGTGELFF,TGTGCCTGGAGTGTCTCGCCTAGCGGAACCGGGGAGCTGTTTTTT
TRBJ1-2,TRBD1,few,TRBV10-3,CAIKGAGTGGNRAGYTF,TGTGCCATCAAAGGAGCCGGGACAGGGGGCAATCGGGCTGGCTACACCTTC
TRBJ2-1,TRBD1,-,TRBV19,CASSIGDREHEQFF,TGTGCCAGTAGTATTGGGGACAGGGAACATGAGCAGTTCTTC
TRBJ2-1,-,-,TRBV19,CASSIGLPSYNEQFF,TGTGCCAGTAGTATAGGACTACCCTCCTACAATGAGCAGTTCTTC
TRBJ1-2,-,-,TRBV27,CASSSPGNYGYTF,TGTGCCAGCAGTTCTCCAGGGAACTATGGCTACACCTTC
TRBJ2-5,-,-,TRBV19,CASSISGRIETQYF,TGTGCCAGTAGTATTAGCGGAAGAATTGAGACCCAGTACTTC
TRBJ1-2,-,-,TRBV2,CASREGRNYGYTF,TGTGCCAGCAGGGAGGGACGGAACTATGGCTACACCTTC
TRBJ2-1,TRBD1,-,TRBV19,CASSIDSSPTGGRNEQFF,TGTGCCAGTAGTATTGATTCCTCCCCGACAGGGGGTAGGAATGAGCAGTTCTTC
TRBJ2-3,TRBD2,-,TRBV5-1,CASSSLAGGSDTQYF,TGCGCCAGCAGCTCACTAGCGGGAGGGAGTGATACGCAGTATTTT
TRBJ2-1,-,-,TRBV5-4,CASSIPPSEQFF,TGTGCCAGCAGCATCCCTCCGAGTGAGCAGTTCTTC
TRBJ2-2,-,few,TRBV27,CASSSEDRFNTGELFF,TGTGCCAGCAGTTCCGAGGACAGATTTAACACCGGGGAGCTGTTTTTT
TRBJ2-2,-,-,TRBV5-1,CASTVAQNTGELFF,TGCGCCAGCACAGTGGCCCAAAACACCGGGGAGCTGTTTTTT
TRBJ2-5,TRBD1,few,TRBV15,CATSNRGDRGLGTQYF,TGTGCCACCAGCAATAGGGGGGACAGGGGGCTCGGGACCCAGTACTTC
TRBJ2-5,TRBD2,-,TRBV18,CASSPPSSGEETQYF,TGTGCCAGCTCACCGCCTTCTAGCGGCGAAGAGACCCAGTACTTC
TRBJ1-1,-,-,TRBV29-1,CSVAQGITTEAFF,TGCAGCGTGGCTCAGGGGATTACCACTGAAGCTTTCTTT
TRBJ2-1,-,-,TRBV11-1,CASSSLGLTGQFF,TGTGCCAGCAGCTCACTGGGACTCACCGGGCAGTTCTTC
TRBJ1-4,-,-,TRBV2,CASSETAEKLFF,TGTGCCAGCAGTGAAACAGCAGAAAAACTGTTTTTT
TRBJ1-5,TRBD1,-,TRBV7-9,CASSTGTVNQPQHF,TGTGCCAGCAGCACCGGGACAGTGAATCAGCCCCAGCATTTT
TRBJ1-1,-,-,TRBV2,CASSLTSGRAFF,TGTGCCTCCAGTCTCACCTCGGGGAGGGCTTTCTTT
TRBJ2-1,-,few,TRBV9,CASSDSTRNEQFF,TGTGCCAGCAGCGACAGTACTAGGAATGAGCAGTTCTTC
TRBJ2-5,-,-,TRBV5-4,CASSGQLQETQYF,TGTGCCAGCTCCGGACAGCTTCAAGAGACCCAGTACTTC
TRBJ1-1,-,-,TRBV5-1,CASSQNTEAFF,TGCGCCAGCAGCCAGAACACTGAAGCTTTCTTT
TRBJ2-4,-,few,TRBV28,CASRPGSAAKNIQYF,TGTGCCAGCAGACCAGGCTCCGCAGCCAAAAACATTCAGTACTTC
TRBJ2-5,-,few,TRBV28,CASSPGQLQETQYF,TGTGCCAGCAGCCCGGGACAACTCCAAGAGACCCAGTACTTC
TRBJ2-7,-,few,TRBV28,CASSLFGGVKYEQYF,TGTGCCAGCAGTTTATTCGGGGGAGTAAAATACGAGCAGTACTTC